This T cell receptor (beta chain) was captured in a study of T cell responses to AZD1222 COVID-19 vaccine. Study background: Second doses were pooled across both intervals (about 4 or about 12 weeks).

Study-level findings and limits: Repertoires were obtained only post-peak T cell response. At study baseline, merely six AZD1222 recipients were seropositive.

V shed 5 bases and J 3 bases; nucleotides not matched to a gene: 3. The CDR3 length is 13 residues. Germline V gene data show CDR1 as SEHNR and CDR2 as FQNEAQ (reference sequence). The repertoire was sequenced with immunoSEQ multiplex PCR; TCRdb's copy has only in-frame clones and lacks some. Of some 200,000 clones in the sample, approximately 92% were seen once. On this clone itself: The antigen is undetermined.

This receptor was obtained from an adult in good health. The rearrangement joins TRBV7-9 to TRBJ2-5, with TRBD1 matching over 7 bases. The sample here was peripheral blood, taken on day 0 of AZD1222 vaccination. DNA for the CDR3: TGTGCCAGCAGCGGGACAGCGGAAGAGACCCAGTACTTC. Amino acids: CASSGTAEETQYF.